The TCR beta chain under discussion was sequenced for a study of blood T cell repertoires in COVID-19. Generated by immunoSEQ multiplex PCR, the TCRdb table keeps only in-frame clones and is missing some. The sample carries 200,000 to 250,000 clones, roughly 88% recorded once. Germline lookup yields CDR1 SQVTM and CDR2 ANQGSEA. The trim removed 7 bases at V and 3 bases at J, leaving 5 bases unmatched. The CDR3 totals 14 residues. The rearrangement links TRBV29-1 to TRBJ2-1, with TRBD2 matching over 11 bases. This TCR came from a woman between 50 and 59 years old with acute COVID-19. The sequenced material came from PBMCs or T cells enriched from blood (not recorded which). The CDR3 DNA sequence: TGCAGCGCCCTCACTAGCGGGAGCTACAATGAGCAGTTCTTC. Translation gives CSALTSGSYNEQFF.